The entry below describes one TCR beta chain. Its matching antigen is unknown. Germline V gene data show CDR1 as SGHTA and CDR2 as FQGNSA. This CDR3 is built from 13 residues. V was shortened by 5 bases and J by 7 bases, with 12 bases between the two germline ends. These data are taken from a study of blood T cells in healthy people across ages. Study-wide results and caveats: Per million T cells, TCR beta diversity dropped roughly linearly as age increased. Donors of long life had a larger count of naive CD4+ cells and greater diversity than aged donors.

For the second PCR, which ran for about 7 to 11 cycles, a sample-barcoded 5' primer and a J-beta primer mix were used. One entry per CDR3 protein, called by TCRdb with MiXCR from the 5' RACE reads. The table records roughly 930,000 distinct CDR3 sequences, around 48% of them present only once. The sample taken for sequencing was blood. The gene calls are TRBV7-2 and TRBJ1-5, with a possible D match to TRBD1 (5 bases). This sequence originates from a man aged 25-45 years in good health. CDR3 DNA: TGTGCCAGCAGCCTATGGGGGATACAGCCCCAGCATTTT. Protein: CASSLWGIQPQHF.